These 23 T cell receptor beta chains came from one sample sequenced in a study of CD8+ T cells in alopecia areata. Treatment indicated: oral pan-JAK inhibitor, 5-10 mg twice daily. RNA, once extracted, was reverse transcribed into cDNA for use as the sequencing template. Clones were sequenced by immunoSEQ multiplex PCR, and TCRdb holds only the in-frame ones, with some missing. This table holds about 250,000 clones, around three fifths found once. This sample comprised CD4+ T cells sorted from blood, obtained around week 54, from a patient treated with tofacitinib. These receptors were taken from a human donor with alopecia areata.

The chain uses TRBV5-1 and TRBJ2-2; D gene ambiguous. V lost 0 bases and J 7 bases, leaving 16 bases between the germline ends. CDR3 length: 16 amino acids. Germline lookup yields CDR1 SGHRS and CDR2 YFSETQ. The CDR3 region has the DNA TGCGCCAGCAGCTTGGATATCACCTACATTGACGGGGAGCTGTTTTTT. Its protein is CASSLDITYIDGELFF.

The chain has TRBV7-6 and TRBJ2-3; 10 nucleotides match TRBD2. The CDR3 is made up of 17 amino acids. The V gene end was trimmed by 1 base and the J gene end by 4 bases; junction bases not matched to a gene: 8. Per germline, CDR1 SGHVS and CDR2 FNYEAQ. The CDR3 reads CASSLVPLAGAPDTQYF. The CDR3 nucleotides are TGTGCCAGCAGCTTAGTACCCCTAGCGGGGGCGCCAGATACGCAGTATTTT.

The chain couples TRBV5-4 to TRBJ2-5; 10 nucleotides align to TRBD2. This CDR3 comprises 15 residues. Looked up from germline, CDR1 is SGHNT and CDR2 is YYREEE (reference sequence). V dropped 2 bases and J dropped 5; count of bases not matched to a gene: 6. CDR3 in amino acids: CASSFTTSGDETQYF. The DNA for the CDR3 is TGTGCCAGCAGCTTTACCACTAGCGGGGATGAGACCCAGTACTTC.

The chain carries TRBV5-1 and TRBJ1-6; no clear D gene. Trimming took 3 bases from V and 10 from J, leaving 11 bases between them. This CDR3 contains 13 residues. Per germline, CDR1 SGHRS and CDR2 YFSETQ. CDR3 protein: CASSWKERSPLHF. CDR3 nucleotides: TGCGCCAGCAGCTGGAAGGAACGCTCACCCCTCCACTTT. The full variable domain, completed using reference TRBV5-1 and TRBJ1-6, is KAGVTQTPRYLIKTRGQQVTLSCSPISGHRSVSWYQQTPGQGLQFLFEYFSETQRNKGNFPGRFSGRQFSNSRSEMNVSTLELGDSALYLCASSWKERSPLHFGNGTRLTVT.

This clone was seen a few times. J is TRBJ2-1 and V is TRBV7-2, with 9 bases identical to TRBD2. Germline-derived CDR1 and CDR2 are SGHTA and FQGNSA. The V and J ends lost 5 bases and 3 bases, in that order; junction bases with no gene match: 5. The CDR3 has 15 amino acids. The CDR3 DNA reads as TGTGCCAGCAGCCAACAGCGGGGGGTCTACAATGAGCAGTTCTTC. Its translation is CASSQQRGVYNEQFF.

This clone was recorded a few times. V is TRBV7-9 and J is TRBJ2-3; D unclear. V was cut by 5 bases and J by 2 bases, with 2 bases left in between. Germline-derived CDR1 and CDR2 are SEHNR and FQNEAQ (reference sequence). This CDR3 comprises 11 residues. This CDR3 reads CASSTTDTQYF. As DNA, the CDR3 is TGTGCCAGCAGCACCACAGATACGCAGTATTTT.

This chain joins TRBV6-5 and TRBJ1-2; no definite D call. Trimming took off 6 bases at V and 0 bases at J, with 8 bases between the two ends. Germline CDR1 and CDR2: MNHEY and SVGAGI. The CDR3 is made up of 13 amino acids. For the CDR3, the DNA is TGTGCCAGCAGCTATACAGCTAACTATGGCTACACCTTC. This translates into CASSYTANYGYTF.

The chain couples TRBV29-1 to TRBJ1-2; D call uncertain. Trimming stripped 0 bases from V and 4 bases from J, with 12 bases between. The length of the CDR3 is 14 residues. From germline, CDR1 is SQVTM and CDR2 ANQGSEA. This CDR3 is CSVEDQQPPYGYTF. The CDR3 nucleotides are TGCAGCGTTGAAGATCAACAGCCCCCCTATGGCTACACCTTC.

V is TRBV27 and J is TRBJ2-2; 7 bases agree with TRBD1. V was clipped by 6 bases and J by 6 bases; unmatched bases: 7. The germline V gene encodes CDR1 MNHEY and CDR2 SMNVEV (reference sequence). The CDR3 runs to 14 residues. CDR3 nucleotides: TGTGCCAGCAGACGGGACAGCTCTTCCGGGGAGCTGTTTTTT. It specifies CASRRDSSSGELFF.

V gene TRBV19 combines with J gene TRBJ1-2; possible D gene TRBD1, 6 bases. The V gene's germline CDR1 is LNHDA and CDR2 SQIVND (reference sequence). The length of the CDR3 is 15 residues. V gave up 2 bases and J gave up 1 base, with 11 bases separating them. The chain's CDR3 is CASSIFGQLNYGYTF. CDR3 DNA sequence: TGTGCCAGTAGTATATTTGGACAGCTTAACTATGGCTACACCTTC.

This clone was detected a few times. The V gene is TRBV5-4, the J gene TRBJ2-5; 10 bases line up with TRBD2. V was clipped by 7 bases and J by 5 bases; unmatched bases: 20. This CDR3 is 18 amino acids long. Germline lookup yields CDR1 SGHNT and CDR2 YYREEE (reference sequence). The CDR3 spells CASSSGGASGGSGETQYF. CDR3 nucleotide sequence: TGTGCCAGCTCGAGTGGTGGTGCTAGCGGGGGCTCGGGGGAGACCCAGTACTTC.

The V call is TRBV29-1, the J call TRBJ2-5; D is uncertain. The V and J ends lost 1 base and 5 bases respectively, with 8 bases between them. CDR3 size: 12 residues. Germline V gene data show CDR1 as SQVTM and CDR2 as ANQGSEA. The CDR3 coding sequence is TGCAGCGTTGAAGCTGGGTGGGAGACCCAGTACTTC. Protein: CSVEAGWETQYF.

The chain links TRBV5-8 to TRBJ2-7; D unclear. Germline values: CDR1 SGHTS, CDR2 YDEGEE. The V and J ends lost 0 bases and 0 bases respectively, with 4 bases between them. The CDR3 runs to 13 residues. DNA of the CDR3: TGTGCCAGCAGCTTGGAATTCTCCTACGAGCAGTACTTC. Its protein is CASSLEFSYEQYF.

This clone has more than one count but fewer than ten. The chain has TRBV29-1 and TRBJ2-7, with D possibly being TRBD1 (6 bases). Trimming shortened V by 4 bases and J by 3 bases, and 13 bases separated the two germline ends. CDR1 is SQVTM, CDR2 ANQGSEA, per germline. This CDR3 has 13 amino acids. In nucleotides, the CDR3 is TGCAGCGTTGTTAAGGGGGAAGGCTACGAGCAGTACTTC. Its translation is CSVVKGEGYEQYF.

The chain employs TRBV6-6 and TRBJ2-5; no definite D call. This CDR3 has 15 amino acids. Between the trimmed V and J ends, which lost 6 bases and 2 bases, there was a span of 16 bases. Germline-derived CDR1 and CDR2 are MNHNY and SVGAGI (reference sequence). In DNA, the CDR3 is TGTGCCAGCAGGGAAGACCGATGGGCTCAAGAGACCCAGTACTTC. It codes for CASREDRWAQETQYF.

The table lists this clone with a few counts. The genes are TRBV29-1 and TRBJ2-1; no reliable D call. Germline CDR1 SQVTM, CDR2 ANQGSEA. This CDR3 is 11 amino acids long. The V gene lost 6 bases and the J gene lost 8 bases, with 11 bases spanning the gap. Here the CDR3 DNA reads TGCAGCGTCGCCCATGGGGATGAGCAGTTCTTC. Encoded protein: CSVAHGDEQFF.

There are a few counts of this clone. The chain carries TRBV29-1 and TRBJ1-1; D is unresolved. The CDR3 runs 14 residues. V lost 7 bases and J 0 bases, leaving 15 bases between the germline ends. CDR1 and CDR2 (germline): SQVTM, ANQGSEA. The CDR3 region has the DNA TGCAGCGCACACCCGTACTACATGAACACTGAAGCTTTCTTT. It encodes CSAHPYYMNTEAFF.

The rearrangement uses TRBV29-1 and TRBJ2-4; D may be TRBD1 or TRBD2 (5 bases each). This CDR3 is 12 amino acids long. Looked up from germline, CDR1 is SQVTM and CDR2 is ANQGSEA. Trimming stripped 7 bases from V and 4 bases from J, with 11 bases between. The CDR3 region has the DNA TGCAGCGCAGGGACGAGGAAAAACATTCAGTACTTC. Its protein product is CSAGTRKNIQYF.

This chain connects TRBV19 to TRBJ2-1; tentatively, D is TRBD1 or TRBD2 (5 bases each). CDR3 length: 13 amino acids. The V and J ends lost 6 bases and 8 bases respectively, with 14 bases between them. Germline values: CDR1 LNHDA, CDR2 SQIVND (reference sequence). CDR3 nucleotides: TGTGCCAGTAGAACTACAGGAGGCGATGAGCAGTTCTTC. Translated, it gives CASRTTGGDEQFF.

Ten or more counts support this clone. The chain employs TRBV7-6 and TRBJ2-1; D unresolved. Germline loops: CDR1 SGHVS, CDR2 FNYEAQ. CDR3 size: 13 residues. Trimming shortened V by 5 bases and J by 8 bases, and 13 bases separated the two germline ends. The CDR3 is CASSLKRYDEQFF. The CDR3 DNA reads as TGTGCCAGCAGCCTGAAGAGGTACGATGAGCAGTTCTTC.

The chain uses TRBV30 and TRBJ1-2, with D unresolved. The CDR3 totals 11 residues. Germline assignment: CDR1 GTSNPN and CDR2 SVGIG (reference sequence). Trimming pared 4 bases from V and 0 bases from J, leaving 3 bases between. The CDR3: CAWTANYGYTF. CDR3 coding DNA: TGTGCCTGGACAGCTAACTATGGCTACACCTTC. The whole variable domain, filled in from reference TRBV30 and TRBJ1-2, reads SQTIHQWPATLVQPVGSPLSLECTVEGTSNPNLYWYRQAAGRGLQLLFYSVGIGQISSEVPQNLSASRPQDRQFILSSKKLLLSDSGFYLCAWTANYGYTFGSGTRLTVV.

The CDR3 sequence is CATSRVGTERNYGYTF. For the CDR3, the DNA is TGTGCCACCAGCAGAGTTGGGACAGAGAGAAACTATGGCTACACCTTC. The chain links TRBV15 to TRBJ1-2; 7 bases match TRBD1. Germline assignment: CDR1 LNHNV and CDR2 YYDKDF (reference sequence). Unmatched junction bases numbered 7, after V lost 1 base and J lost 2 bases. This CDR3 is 16 amino acids long.

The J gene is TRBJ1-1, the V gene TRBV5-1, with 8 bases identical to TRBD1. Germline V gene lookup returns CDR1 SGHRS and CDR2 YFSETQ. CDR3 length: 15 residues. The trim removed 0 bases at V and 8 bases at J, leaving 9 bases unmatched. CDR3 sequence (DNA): TGCGCCAGCAGCTTGGCCGGGGACAGGACAACCGAAGCTTTCTTT. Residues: CASSLAGDRTTEAFF.